These 13 T cell receptor beta chains share one sample of origin, sequenced in a study of PD-1 blockade in classical Hodgkin lymphoma. Clones were sequenced by immunoSEQ multiplex PCR, and TCRdb holds only the in-frame ones, with some missing. The sample holds fewer than 100,000 clones, about 89% seen once. Each patient experienced a relapse that followed autologous stem cell transplantation, and brentuximab vedotin exposure varied. The starting material was peripheral blood mononuclear cells (PBMCs), obtained at baseline. These receptors were collected from a human donor with classical Hodgkin lymphoma.

This sequence joins TRBV9 and TRBJ2-3; perhaps TRBD1 as D (5 bases). The CDR3 loop spans 14 amino acids. With 3 bases removed from V and 4 bases from J, the gap between germline ends came to 12 bases. Germline CDR1 SGDLS, CDR2 YYNGEE. The DNA for the CDR3 is TGTGCCAGCAGCGGAAACACAGGATCAGATACGCAGTATTTT. Encoded protein: CASSGNTGSDTQYF.

A few counts support this clone. CDR3 loop: CASSLSRSTDTQYF. DNA for the CDR3: TGTGCCAGCAGTTTGAGCAGGAGCACAGATACGCAGTATTTT. This rearrangement joins TRBV27 to TRBJ2-3; D not certain. The CDR3 length is 14 residues. With 3 bases removed from V and 0 bases from J, the gap between germline ends came to 7 bases. Germline V gene sequence: CDR1 MNHEY, CDR2 SMNVEV (reference sequence).

The gene calls are TRBV7-6 and TRBJ2-7; D gene uncertain. The CDR3 spans 15 residues. V was clipped by 0 bases and J by 3 bases, with 12 bases between them. Germline CDR1 is SGHVS and CDR2 is FNYEAQ. In nucleotides, the CDR3 is TGTGCCAGCAGCTTAGCGACGGCCGGTCACTACGAGCAGTACTTC. Translation: CASSLATAGHYEQYF.

The chain joins TRBV6-1 to TRBJ1-5; D not resolved. CDR1 is MNHNS and CDR2 is SASEGT in the germline V gene. CDR3 size: 15 residues. Trimming pared 5 bases from V and 3 bases from J, leaving 14 bases between. CDR3 DNA sequence: TGTGCCAGCAGTCCCGACTCCCAGATCAATCAGCCCCAGCATTTT. This sequence encodes CASSPDSQINQPQHF.

The chain links TRBV27 to TRBJ2-7; TRBD1 matches 9 bases. The CDR3 loop spans 15 amino acids. V shed 4 bases, J shed 3 bases, and the junction held 7 bases outside the gene matches. Germline V gene sequence: CDR1 MNHEY, CDR2 SMNVEV (reference sequence). DNA of the CDR3: TGTGCCAGCAGTTCCCGACAGGGGGTAGGCTACGAGCAGTACTTC. Its protein product is CASSSRQGVGYEQYF.

The V call is TRBV7-9, the J call TRBJ2-2; 11 bases match TRBD1. The CDR3 spans 16 residues. V lost 5 bases to trimming and J lost 6 bases; unmatched junction nucleotides: 8. The germline CDR1 and CDR2 sequences are SEHNR and FQNEAQ (reference sequence). In nucleotides, the CDR3 is TGTGCCAGCAGCCTCAGGACAGGGGGCGAGGCCGGGGAGCTGTTTTTT. This encodes CASSLRTGGEAGELFF.

This chain uses TRBV2 with TRBJ1-6; TRBD1 aligns across 9 bases. Unmatched junction bases numbered 6, after V lost 6 bases and J lost 0 bases. This CDR3 has 17 amino acids. CDR1 SNHLY and CDR2 FYNNEI come from the germline V gene. CDR3 in DNA: TGTGCCAGCAGCCGGGACAGGGTGAGCTCCTATAATTCACCCCTCCACTTT. This encodes CASSRDRVSSYNSPLHF. Combining the CDR3 with reference TRBV2 and TRBJ1-6 gives the whole variable domain EPEVTQTPSHQVTQMGQEVILRCVPISNHLYFYWYRQILGQKVEFLVSFYNNEISEKSEIFDDQFSVERPDGSNFTLKIRSTKLEDSAMYFCASSRDRVSSYNSPLHFGNGTRLTVT.

This chain connects TRBV5-1 to TRBJ2-7; tentative D call: TRBD2 (5 bases). Trimming removed 3 bases at V and 3 bases at J, with 13 bases between. The CDR3 consists of 14 residues. Per the germline V gene, CDR1 is SGHRS and CDR2 is YFSETQ. CDR3 coding DNA: TGCGCCAGCAGCTCATGGGGAGAGGTCTACGAGCAGTACTTC. Protein: CASSSWGEVYEQYF.

This clone was seen only once. This chain joins TRBV6-6 and TRBJ1-2, with D possibly TRBD1 on 6 matching bases. CDR1 is MNHNY and CDR2 is SVGAGI in the germline V gene (reference sequence). V was trimmed by 2 bases and J by 6 bases, leaving 13 bases between them. The CDR3 is 14 amino acids. The CDR3 DNA sequence: TGTGCCAGCAGTTACCCCGCAGGGGCAGATGGCTACACCTTC. It is translated as CASSYPAGADGYTF.

The gene calls are TRBV19 and TRBJ1-5; D is unresolved. Germline values: CDR1 LNHDA, CDR2 SQIVND (reference sequence). This CDR3 has 17 residues. Trimming took off 5 bases at V and 0 bases at J, with 17 bases between the two ends. The CDR3 nucleotides read TGTGCCAGTAGTGAGACCAGGCATCCCCTTAGCAATCAGCCCCAGCATTTT. As protein: CASSETRHPLSNQPQHF.

The CDR3 DNA follows: TGTGCCAGCAGCCCCCTGGGACAGGGGAAACTAGGGGAGACCCAGTACTTC. This translates into CASSPLGQGKLGETQYF. This sequence joins TRBV14 and TRBJ2-5, with 10 bases that match TRBD1. Germline V CDR1 and CDR2: SGHDN, FVKESK. V lost 4 bases, J lost 5 bases, and 13 bases stayed unmatched. This CDR3 contains 17 residues. The variable domain in full, with the rest retrieved from reference TRBV14 and TRBJ2-5, is EAGVTQFPSHSVIEKGQTVTLRCDPISGHDNLYWYRRVMGKEIKFLLHFVKESKQDESGMPNNRFLAERTGGTYSTLKVQPAELEDSGVYFCASSPLGQGKLGETQYFGPGTRLLVL.

V usage is TRBV4-1 and J usage is TRBJ2-3; 7 bases align to TRBD1. Losses at the gene ends were 3 bases for V and 2 bases for J; bases not matched to a gene: 8. The CDR3 is 16 residues long. Germline V gene lookup returns CDR1 MGHRA and CDR2 YSYEKL. CDR3 DNA sequence: TGCGCCAGCAGCCACACTCCGGGACAGCACACAGATACGCAGTATTTT. Translating gives CASSHTPGQHTDTQYF.

The chain has TRBV19 and TRBJ2-7, with D possibly being TRBD2 (5 bases). This CDR3 contains 14 residues. The germline gives CDR1 LNHDA, CDR2 SQIVND (reference sequence). Trimming took off 1 base at V and 7 bases at J, with 14 bases between the two ends. Written as DNA, the CDR3 is TGTGCCAGTAGTATAGCGGCGACTTCGGGGGAGCAGTACTTC. Protein: CASSIAATSGEQYF. Together with reference TRBV19 and TRBJ2-7, the CDR3 gives the full variable domain: DGGITQSPKYLFRKEGQNVTLSCEQNLNHDAMYWYRQDPGQGLRLIYYSQIVNDFQKGDIAEGYSVSREKKESFPLTVTSAQKNPTAFYLCASSIAATSGEQYFGPGTRLTVT.